The next 10 T cell receptor beta chains were all read from a single sample in a study of cytomegalovirus exposure and HLA in healthy donors. The repertoire was sequenced with immunoSEQ multiplex PCR; TCRdb's copy has only in-frame clones and lacks some. The sample yields 66,000 or so clones, about 97% seen once. The sequencing input was PBMCs. The origin of the receptors is a woman under 30 in good health and CMV-seropositive.

The chain recombines TRBV6-5 with TRBJ2-7, with 11 bases lining up with TRBD2. The V and J ends lost 5 bases and 4 bases, in that order; junction bases with no gene match: 7. The CDR3 is 15 residues long. Germline V gene lookup returns CDR1 MNHEY and CDR2 SVGAGI. CDR3 coding DNA: TGTGCCAGCAGTCCCTTAGCGGGAGGGCGTTACGAGCAGTACTTC. Translating it yields CASSPLAGGRYEQYF.

This chain links TRBV6-6 with TRBJ1-2; D gene ambiguous. The CDR3 sequence is 15 residues long. Trimming took 2 bases from V and 0 from J, leaving 10 bases between them. Germline V gene lookup returns CDR1 MNHNY and CDR2 SVGAGI (reference sequence). In DNA form, the CDR3 reads TGTGCCAGCAGTTACATCACAGAAACTAACTATGGCTACACCTTC. This codes for CASSYITETNYGYTF.

The J gene is TRBJ2-6, the V gene TRBV7-3; 11 bases fit TRBD1. The CDR3 spans 16 residues. Trimming cost V 8 bases and J 1 base; bases outside gene matches: 4. Looked up from germline, CDR1 is SGHTA and CDR2 is FQGTGA. Here the CDR3 reads CASSGQGASGANVLTF. CDR3 nucleotide sequence: TGTGCCAGCTCAGGACAGGGGGCATCTGGGGCCAACGTCCTGACTTTC.

By sample fraction, this clone is medium-sized (0.01 to 0.1%). Other DNA sequences of this sample code for an identical CDR3. Written as DNA, the CDR3 is TGTGCCAGCAGTGGGACTAGCGGATCCTACGAGCAGTACTTC. It translates to CASSGTSGSYEQYF. J is TRBJ2-7 and V is TRBV6-1; the match to TRBD2 covers 10 bases. The germline CDR1 and CDR2 sequences are MNHNS and SASEGT. Unmatched junction bases numbered 1, after V lost 4 bases and J lost 1 base. CDR3 length: 14 residues.

This chain uses TRBV5-5 with TRBJ2-7, with 15 bases lining up with TRBD2. The CDR3 is 19 amino acids. Looked up from germline, CDR1 is SGHKS and CDR2 is YYEKEE (reference sequence). Trimming took 4 bases from V and 0 from J; bases not matched to a gene: 11. The DNA for the CDR3 is TGTGCCAGCAGCGCCCCCGGACTAGCGGGAGGGCCTGGCTCCTACGAGCAGTACTTC. Protein sequence: CASSAPGLAGGPGSYEQYF.

This sequence joins TRBV19 and TRBJ2-4, with D tentatively TRBD1 (6 bases). With 4 bases removed from V and 3 bases from J, the gap between germline ends came to 16 bases. The CDR3 is made up of 16 amino acids. Germline V gene lookup returns CDR1 LNHDA and CDR2 SQIVND (reference sequence). CDR3 bases: TGTGCCAGTAGTAGAGACAGGCCACCACTCAAAAACATTCAGTACTTC. This codes for CASSRDRPPLKNIQYF.

The V gene is TRBV4-1, the J gene TRBJ2-3; D might be TRBD1 (5 bases). This CDR3 is 16 amino acids long. Germline V gene data show CDR1 as MGHRA and CDR2 as YSYEKL. V lost 2 bases and J lost 3, with 15 bases in between. CDR3 bases: TGCGCCAGCAGCCAAAGGGGTCAGGACCAAACAGATACGCAGTATTTT. Its translation is CASSQRGQDQTDTQYF.

This chain uses TRBV15 with TRBJ1-5; D gene ambiguous. The CDR3 sequence is 14 residues long. Germline V gives CDR1 LNHNV, CDR2 YYDKDF (reference sequence). Trimming stripped 0 bases from V and 6 bases from J, with 9 bases between. CDR3 loop: CATSRDIRTQPQHF. Written as DNA, the CDR3 is TGTGCCACCAGCAGAGATATCAGAACTCAGCCCCAGCATTTT.

The V gene is TRBV5-8, the J gene TRBJ1-5; 7 bases agree with TRBD1. This CDR3 region has 16 residues. Germline lookup yields CDR1 SGHTS and CDR2 YDEGEE. J lost 0 bases, V lost 4 bases, and 7 bases had no gene match. Written as DNA, the CDR3 is TGTGCCAGCAGCCAAGGGACAGCCCATAGCAATCAGCCCCAGCATTTT. It specifies CASSQGTAHSNQPQHF.

This sequence joins TRBV9 and TRBJ2-7; D remains unclear. This CDR3 has 17 amino acids. CDR1 and CDR2 from the germline V gene are SGDLS and YYNGEE. The V end was cut by 0 bases, the J end by 3 bases, with 19 bases between. The CDR3 loop reads CASSVAPRRLSFYEQYF. The CDR3 DNA follows: TGTGCCAGCAGCGTAGCGCCCCGCCGTCTGAGTTTCTACGAGCAGTACTTC.